This TCR beta chain was sequenced during a study of blood T cell repertoires in COVID-19. At the level of the study: Samples representing acute and convalescent COVID-19 were sourced from the United States, Italy and Spain. T cells, B-cell-depleted T cells, or PBMCs provided the cDNA or gDNA that served as material.

This CDR3 region has 13 residues. Germline V gives CDR1 SGDLS, CDR2 YYNGEE. The V and J ends lost 0 bases and 9 bases respectively, with 10 bases between them. This clone occurred once. In the source study's methods: From reference gene primer amplification, estimates of nucleated cell counts were derived. The repertoire was sequenced with immunoSEQ multiplex PCR; TCRdb's copy has only in-frame clones and lacks some. That table gives V, J and clone size, and the DNA gave D and trimming. The table lists some 350,000 clones, more than 70% of them singletons. The V and J genes are TRBV9 and TRBJ2-1, with D tentatively TRBD1 (6 bases). What was sequenced was peripheral blood. This sequence originates from a woman aged 70-85 years with COVID-19, enrolled during active disease. CDR3 residues: CASSVAGESEQFF. The DNA for the CDR3 is TGTGCCAGCAGCGTAGCAGGGGAGAGTGAGCAGTTCTTC.